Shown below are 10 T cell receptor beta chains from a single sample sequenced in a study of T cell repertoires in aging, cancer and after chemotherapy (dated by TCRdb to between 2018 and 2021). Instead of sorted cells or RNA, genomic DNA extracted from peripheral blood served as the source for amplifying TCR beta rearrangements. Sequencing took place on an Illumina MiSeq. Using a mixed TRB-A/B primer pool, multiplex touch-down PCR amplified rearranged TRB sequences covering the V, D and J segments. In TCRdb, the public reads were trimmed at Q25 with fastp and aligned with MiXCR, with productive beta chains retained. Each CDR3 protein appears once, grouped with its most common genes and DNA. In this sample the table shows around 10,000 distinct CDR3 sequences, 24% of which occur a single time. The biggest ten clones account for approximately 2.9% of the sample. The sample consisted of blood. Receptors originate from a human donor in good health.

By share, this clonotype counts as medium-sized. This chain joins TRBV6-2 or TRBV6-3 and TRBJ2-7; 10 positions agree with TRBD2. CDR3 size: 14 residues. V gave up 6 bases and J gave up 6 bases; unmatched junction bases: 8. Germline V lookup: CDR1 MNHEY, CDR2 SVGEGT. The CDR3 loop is CASRPSGRAVEQYF. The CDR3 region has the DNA TGTGCCAGCAGGCCAAGCGGGAGGGCCGTCGAGCAGTACTTC.

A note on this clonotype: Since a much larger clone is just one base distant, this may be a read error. The CDR3 loop is CSAKADNSRNSPLHF. DNA for the CDR3: TGCAGTGCTAAAGCGGACAACTCGCGTAATTCACCCCTCCACTTT. V usage is TRBV20-1 and J usage is TRBJ1-6; D might be TRBD1 (5 bases). The CDR3 is 15 residues long. V was shortened by 4 bases and J by 6 bases, with 16 bases between the two germline ends. The germline CDR1 and CDR2 sequences are DFQATT and SNEGSKA (reference sequence).

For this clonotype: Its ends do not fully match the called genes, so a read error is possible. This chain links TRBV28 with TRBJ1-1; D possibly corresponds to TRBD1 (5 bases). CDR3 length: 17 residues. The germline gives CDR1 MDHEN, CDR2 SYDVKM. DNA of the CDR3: TGTTCCAGCAGCCACAATCCGATGGGGCACTGGTGGACTGAAGCTTTCTTT. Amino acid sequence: CSSSHNPMGHWWTEAFF.

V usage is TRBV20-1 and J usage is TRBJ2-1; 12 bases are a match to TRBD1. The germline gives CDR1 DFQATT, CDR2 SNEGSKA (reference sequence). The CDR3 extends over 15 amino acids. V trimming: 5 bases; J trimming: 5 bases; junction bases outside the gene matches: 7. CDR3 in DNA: TGCAGTGCTGTTCCGGGACAGGGGGCGGACAATGAGCAGTTCTTC. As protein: CSAVPGQGADNEQFF.

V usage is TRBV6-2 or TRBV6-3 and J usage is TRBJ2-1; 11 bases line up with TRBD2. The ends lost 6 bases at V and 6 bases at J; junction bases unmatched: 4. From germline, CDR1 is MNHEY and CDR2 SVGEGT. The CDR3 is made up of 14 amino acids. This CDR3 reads CASRDSGRGNEQFF. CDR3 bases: TGTGCCAGCAGAGATAGCGGGAGGGGCAATGAGCAGTTCTTC.

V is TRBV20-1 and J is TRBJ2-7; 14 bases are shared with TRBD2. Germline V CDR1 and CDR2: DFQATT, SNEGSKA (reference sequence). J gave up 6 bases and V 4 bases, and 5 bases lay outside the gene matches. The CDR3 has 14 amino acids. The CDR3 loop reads CSAKGTSGSGEQYF. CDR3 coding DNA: TGCAGTGCTAAAGGGACTAGCGGGAGTGGCGAGCAGTACTTC.

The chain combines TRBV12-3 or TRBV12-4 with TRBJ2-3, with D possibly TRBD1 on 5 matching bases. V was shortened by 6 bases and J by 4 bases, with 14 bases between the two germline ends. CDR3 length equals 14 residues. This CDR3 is CASSRIREADTQYF. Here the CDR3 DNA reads TGTGCCAGCAGCAGAATCAGGGAAGCAGATACGCAGTATTTT.

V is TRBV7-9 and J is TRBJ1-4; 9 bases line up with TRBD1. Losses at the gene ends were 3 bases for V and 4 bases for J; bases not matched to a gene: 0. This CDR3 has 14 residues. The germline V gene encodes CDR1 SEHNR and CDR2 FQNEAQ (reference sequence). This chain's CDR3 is CASSLGQGNEKLFF. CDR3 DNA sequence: TGTGCCAGCAGCTTGGGACAGGGTAATGAAAAACTGTTTTTT.

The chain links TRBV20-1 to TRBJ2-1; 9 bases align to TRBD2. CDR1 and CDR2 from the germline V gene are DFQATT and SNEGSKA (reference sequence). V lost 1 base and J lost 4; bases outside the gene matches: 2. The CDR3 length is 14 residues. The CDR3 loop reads CSARALAGYNEQFF. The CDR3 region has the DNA TGCAGTGCTAGAGCACTAGCGGGTTACAATGAGCAGTTCTTC.

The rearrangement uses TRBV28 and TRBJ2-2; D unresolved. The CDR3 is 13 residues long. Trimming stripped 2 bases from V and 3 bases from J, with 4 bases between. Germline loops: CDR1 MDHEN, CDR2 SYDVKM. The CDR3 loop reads CASSLRYTGELFF. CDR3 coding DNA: TGTGCCAGCAGTTTACGGTACACCGGGGAGCTGTTTTTT.